This T cell receptor beta chain was recorded in a study of cytomegalovirus exposure and HLA in healthy donors. Broader study findings: Cytomegalovirus status was reportedly diagnosed by the classifier with high sensitivity and specificity. The tendency of first-cohort TCR clusters to co-occur in the approximately 110 validation repertoires was the finding of a later analysis.

Here immunoSEQ multiplex PCR was the method, and the copy in TCRdb shows in-frame clones only, minus some. The sample contains almost 200,000 clones, roughly 81% of which appear only once. The germline CDR1 and CDR2 sequences are GTSNPN and SVGIG (reference sequence). The CDR3 totals 13 residues. The V end was cut by 5 bases, the J end by 2 bases, with 12 bases between. As concerns this clone: Antigen: not known.

The sequence was collected from a woman in her 30s in good health and CMV-seronegative. The sample comprised PBMCs. The V gene is TRBV30, the J gene TRBJ1-2; weak D call: TRBD1 (6 bases). The CDR3 sequence is CAWERTGNYGYTF. Here the CDR3 DNA reads TGTGCCTGGGAAAGAACAGGGAACTATGGCTACACCTTC.